This T cell receptor (beta chain) was profiled in a study of T cell responses to AZD1222 COVID-19 vaccine. Produced via immunoSEQ multiplex PCR; TCRdb's table is partial and in-frame only. The sample consists of around 120,000 clones, 92% of them appearing once. This CDR3 comprises 14 residues. Germline V gene sequence: CDR1 SQVTM, CDR2 ANQGSEA. The ends were cut back, 1 base at V and 1 base at J, with 7 bases in the middle. The V and J genes are TRBV29-1 and TRBJ2-2; unclear D gene. The sequencing used peripheral blood, collected on day 0 of AZD1222 vaccination. This receptor was taken from an adult in good health. CDR3 protein: CSVEGQKNTGELFF. The CDR3 DNA is TGCAGCGTTGAAGGGCAGAAGAACACCGGGGAGCTGTTTTTT.